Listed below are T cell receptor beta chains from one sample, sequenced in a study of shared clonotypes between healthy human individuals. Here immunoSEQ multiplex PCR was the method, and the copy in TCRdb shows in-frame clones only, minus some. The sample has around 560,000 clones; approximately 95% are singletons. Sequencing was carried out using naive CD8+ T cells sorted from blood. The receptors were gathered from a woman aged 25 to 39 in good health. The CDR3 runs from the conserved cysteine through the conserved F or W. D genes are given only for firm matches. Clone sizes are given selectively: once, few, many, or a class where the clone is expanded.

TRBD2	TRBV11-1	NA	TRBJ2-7	CASSTAGGQYF	TGTGCCAGCAGCACCGCGGGAGGGCAGTACTTC
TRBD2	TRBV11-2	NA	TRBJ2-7	CASSFGGRSYEQYF	TGTGCCAGCAGCTTTGGCGGGAGATCCTACGAGCAGTACTTC
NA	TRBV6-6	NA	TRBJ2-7	CASRTSYEQYF	TGTGCCAGCAGGACCTCCTACGAGCAGTACTTC
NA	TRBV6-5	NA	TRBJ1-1	CASSYDRTEAFF	TGTGCCAGCAGTTACGACAGGACTGAAGCTTTCTTT
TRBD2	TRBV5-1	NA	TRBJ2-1	CASEGTSGRSSYNEQFF	TGCGCCAGCGAGGGGACTAGCGGGAGAAGCTCCTACAATGAGCAGTTCTTC
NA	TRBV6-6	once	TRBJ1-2	CASSYSKEGGDYGYTF	TGTGCCAGCAGTTACTCGAAGGAGGGGGGGGACTATGGCTACACCTTC
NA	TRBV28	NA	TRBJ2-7	CASTNTAWEQYF	TGTGCCAGCACCAATACGGCGTGGGAGCAGTACTTC
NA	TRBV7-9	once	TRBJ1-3	CASNPPKGDPGNTIYF	TGTGCCAGCAACCCCCCTAAGGGGGACCCTGGAAACACCATATATTTT
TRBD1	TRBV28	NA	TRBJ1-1	CASSFDRVNTEAFF	TGTGCCAGCAGTTTCGACAGGGTGAACACTGAAGCTTTCTTT
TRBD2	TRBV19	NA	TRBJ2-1	CASRGGVAGAAYNEQFF	TGTGCCAGTAGGGGGGGAGTAGCGGGAGCCGCCTACAATGAGCAGTTCTTC
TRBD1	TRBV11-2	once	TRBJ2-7	CASSPDPGQGSYEQYF	TGTGCCAGCAGCCCGGACCCGGGACAGGGTTCATACGAGCAGTACTTC
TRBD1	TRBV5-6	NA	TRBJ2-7	CASSLVGQGASHEQYF	TGTGCCAGCAGCTTGGTTGGGCAGGGGGCCTCCCACGAGCAGTACTTC
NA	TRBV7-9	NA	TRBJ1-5	CASSLAAGITQPQHF	TGTGCCAGCAGCTTGGCCGCGGGGATAACCCAGCCCCAGCATTTT
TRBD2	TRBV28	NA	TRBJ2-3	CASSPRGVRDTQYF	TGTGCCAGCAGTCCTCGGGGGGTGAGAGATACGCAGTATTTT
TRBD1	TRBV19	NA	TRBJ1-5	CASSGTGAISNQPQHF	TGTGCCAGTAGTGGGACAGGGGCCATTAGCAATCAGCCCCAGCATTTT
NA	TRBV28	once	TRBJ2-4	CASSYSRDTENIQYF	TGTGCCAGCAGTTATTCCCGGGACACAGAAAACATTCAGTACTTC
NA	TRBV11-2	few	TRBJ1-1	CASKGTEAFF	TGTGCCAGCAAAGGGACCGAAGCTTTCTTT
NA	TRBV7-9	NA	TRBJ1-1	CASSPGPEAFF	TGTGCCAGCAGCCCCGGCCCTGAAGCTTTCTTT
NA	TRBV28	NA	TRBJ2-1	CASKALNEQFF	TGTGCCAGCAAGGCTTTGAATGAGCAGTTCTTC
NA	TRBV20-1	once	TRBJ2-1	CSATWNEQFF	TGCAGTGCTACGTGGAATGAGCAGTTCTTC
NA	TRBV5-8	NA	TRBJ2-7	CASTNPTNPYEQYF	TGTGCCAGCACTAATCCCACAAATCCCTACGAGCAGTACTTC
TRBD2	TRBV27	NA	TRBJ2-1	CASSLGALAGGPLFF	TGTGCCAGCAGTTTAGGGGCACTAGCGGGAGGGCCTTTGTTCTTC
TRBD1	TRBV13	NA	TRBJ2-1	CASSFTGQGGPNEQFF	TGTGCCAGCAGCTTTACGGGACAGGGCGGACCCAATGAGCAGTTCTTC
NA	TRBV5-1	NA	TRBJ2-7	CASSTDPSYEQYF	TGCGCCAGCTCCACGGACCCCTCCTACGAGCAGTACTTC
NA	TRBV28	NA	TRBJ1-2	CASSFGVPSGDYGYTF	TGTGCCAGCAGTTTCGGGGTCCCATCCGGTGACTATGGCTACACCTTC
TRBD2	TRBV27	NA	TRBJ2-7	CASRDAGGPYEQYF	TGTGCCAGCAGAGATGCGGGGGGCCCCTACGAGCAGTACTTC
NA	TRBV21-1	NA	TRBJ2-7	CDLDVKLADSYEQYF	TGCGACCTAGACGTGAAGTTAGCGGACAGCTACGAGCAGTACTTC
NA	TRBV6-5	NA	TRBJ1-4	CASSYIRNEKLFF	TGTGCCAGCAGTTACATCAGGAATGAAAAACTGTTTTTT
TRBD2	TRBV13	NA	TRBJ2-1	CASSFRREGYNEQFF	TGTGCCAGCAGTTTTAGGCGGGAGGGCTACAATGAGCAGTTCTTC
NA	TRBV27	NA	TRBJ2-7	CASSLLGDRAYEQYF	TGTGCCAGCAGTTTATTGGGGGACCGGGCCTACGAGCAGTACTTC
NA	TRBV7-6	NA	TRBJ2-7	CASSLLVGRRDEQYF	TGTGCCAGCAGCTTATTGGTGGGGCGCCGGGACGAGCAGTACTTC
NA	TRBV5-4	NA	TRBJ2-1	CASLGGDYNEQFF	TGTGCCAGCTTAGGGGGGGACTACAATGAGCAGTTCTTC
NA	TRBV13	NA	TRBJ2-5	CASSLGAEGGELETQYF	TGTGCCAGCAGCTTAGGGGCAGAAGGGGGGGAATTAGAGACCCAGTACTTC
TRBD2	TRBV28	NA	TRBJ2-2	CASSLSLAANTGELFF	TGTGCCAGCAGTTTGAGTCTAGCGGCTAACACCGGGGAGCTGTTTTTT